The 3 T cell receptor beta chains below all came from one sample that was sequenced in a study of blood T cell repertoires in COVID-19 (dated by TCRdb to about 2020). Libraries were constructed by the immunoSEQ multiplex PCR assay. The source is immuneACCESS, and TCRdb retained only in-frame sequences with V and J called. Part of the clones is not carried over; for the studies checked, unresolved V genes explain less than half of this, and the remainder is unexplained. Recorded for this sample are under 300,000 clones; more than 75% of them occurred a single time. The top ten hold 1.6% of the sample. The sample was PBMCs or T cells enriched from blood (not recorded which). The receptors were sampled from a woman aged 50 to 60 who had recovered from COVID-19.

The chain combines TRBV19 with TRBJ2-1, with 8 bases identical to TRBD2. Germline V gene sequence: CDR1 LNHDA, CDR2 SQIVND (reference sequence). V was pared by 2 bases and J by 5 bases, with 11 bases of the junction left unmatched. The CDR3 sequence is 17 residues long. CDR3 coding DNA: TGTGCCAGTAGTATACGAGGAGGCGGGAGGCCACACAATGAGCAGTTCTTC. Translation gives CASSIRGGGRPHNEQFF.

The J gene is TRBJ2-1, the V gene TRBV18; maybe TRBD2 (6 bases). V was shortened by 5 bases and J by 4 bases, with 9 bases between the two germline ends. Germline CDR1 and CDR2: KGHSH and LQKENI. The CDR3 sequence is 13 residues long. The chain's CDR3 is CASSGDFYNEQFF. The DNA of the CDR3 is TGTGCCAGCTCAGGGGACTTTTACAATGAGCAGTTCTTC. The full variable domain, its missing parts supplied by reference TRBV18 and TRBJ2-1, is NAGVMQNPRHLVRRRGQEARLRCSPMKGHSHVYWYRQLPEEGLKFMVYLQKENIIDESGMPKERFSAEFPKEGPSILRIQQVVRGDSAAYFCASSGDFYNEQFFGPGTRLTVL.

The CDR3 nucleotides read TGTGCCAGCAGCGCGGCCGGGACTAGCTCCGCCAATGAGCAGTTCTTC. As protein: CASSAAGTSSANEQFF. This chain connects TRBV9 to TRBJ2-1; 9 bases align to TRBD2. Trimming cost V 3 bases and J 6 bases; bases outside gene matches: 10. This CDR3 region has 16 residues. Germline V gene sequence: CDR1 SGDLS, CDR2 YYNGEE.